This T cell receptor beta chain was identified in a study of Graves' ophthalmopathy and Graves' hyperthyroidism. Study conclusions and caveats: Sensitivity reached approximately 88% and specificity over 65% for a 13-signature model separating ophthalmopathy from stable hyperthyroidism.

This clonotype was detected ten times or more. Its specificity is unknown. CDR3 regions of TCR beta were amplified from RNA transcripts. Second-round multiplex PCR came after first-round RT-PCR with HTBI primers. Each CDR3 protein is one row after TCRdb ran MiXCR on the multiplex PCR reads. Among 300,000 to 450,000 distinct CDR3 sequences listed, approximately 18% were seen once. The ends were cut back, 4 bases at V and 4 bases at J, with 17 bases in the middle. CDR1 and CDR2 from the germline V gene are SQVTM and ANQGSEA. The CDR3 is 14 amino acids. This sequence joins TRBV29-1 and TRBJ2-7; tentative D call: TRBD2 (6 bases). The sequenced sample consisted of peripheral blood. The clonotype originates from an adult woman with stable Graves' hyperthyroidism. Here the CDR3 reads CSVGLSRSGYEQYF. In nucleotides, the CDR3 is TGCAGCGTTGGGCTTAGCCGTAGCGGATACGAGCAGTACTTC.